This T cell receptor (beta chain) was recovered during a study of T cell responses to AZD1222 COVID-19 vaccine (dated by TCRdb to the early 2020s). Background on the whole study: TCR sequencing covered fewer than 250 trial participants: nearly 210 given two doses of AZD1222 and 26 given two doses of MenACWY control vaccine. Trial participants were enrolled by age into subgroups of 18-55, 56-69 and 70-plus years, and around 150, 28 and 57 TCR-sequenced participants, respectively, were included in these subgroups. The research as a whole found: Reportedly, close to half of the unique spike-specific TCRs recognized epitopes lying outside the regions that are mutated in the B.1.351 and B.1.1.7 variants. The vaccine-associated CD4 TCRs covered the entire spike protein, and the dominant responses fell in regions 160-218 and 743-854. Conclusions about previously exposed vaccinees are limited, since just five to seven AZD1222 recipients were seropositive for SARS-CoV-2 at baseline. In the small 56-69-year group, the increase in depth fell short of significance, most likely because of low power. After two AZD1222 doses, both the breadth and the depth of spike-specific TCRs were significantly higher than at day 0 and than in MenACWY recipients. Because no samples from the day 14 peak response were available, repertoires could be characterized only after the peak T cell response. Participants were mostly white British and included more females than males, and it was suggested by the authors that clonal diversity may have been underestimated.

CDR1 and CDR2 (MGHRA, YSYEKL) derive from the germline V gene. After removal of 3 bases from V and 5 bases from J, the junction retains 6 bases not matched to a gene. Taken from cysteine to phenylalanine, the CDR3 has 16 residues. Just CDR3 DNA is preserved here, 48 bases in frame from base 1. Concerning this clone: This receptor's antigen is unknown.

The CDR3 regions of human TCRbeta chains were subjected to immunosequencing. Turning to the authors' computational methods: Repertoire TCRs were checked for matches against a reference library of SARS-CoV-2-specific TCRs that had been generated using the MIRA antigen-specificity platform. Breadth was defined as the fraction of unique TCRs that were SARS-CoV-2-associated, and depth was defined as the fraction of total T cells that were SARS-CoV-2-associated. Each spike-specific TCR was assigned to its reactive spike region and to a CD4 or CD8 class using the MIRA data. Log10-transformed breadth and depth values were compared by one-way ANOVA with Sidak's multiple comparisons tests. TCRdb took this table from immuneACCESS and kept in-frame rearrangements with V and J called. Such tables lack part of the clones; where checked against another copy, unresolved V genes explain under half of the gap, and the rest is unexplained. V and J calls and clone size come straight from that table; D and trimming were deduced from the DNA. This sample's table lists about 140,000 clones. Clones ranked in the top ten supply 2% to 2.5% of the sample.

The time point tag for this specimen amounts to: baseline before first vaccination. Vaccinee samples came from UK trials COV001 and COV002, including a single-blind randomized controlled phase 2/3 trial of AZD1222 (ChAdOx1 nCoV-19) in healthy adults. For TCRbeta chain sequencing, PBMC samples from trial participants were taken at day 0 and at day 28 after the second dose. The sequencing input was peripheral blood. This clonotype originated in an adult in good health. The V gene is TRBV4-1 and the J gene is TRBJ2-5; 13 bases in the middle match TRBD2. Here the CDR3 is given as CASSHYGTSGAETQYF. The sequenced DNA: TGCGCCAGCAGCCACTATGGGACTAGCGGGGCGGAGACCCAGTACTTC.